This entry lists 27 T cell receptor beta chains sequenced from one sample in a study of OX40 agonist ivuxolimab in advanced cancers. Here immunoSEQ multiplex PCR was the method, and the copy in TCRdb shows in-frame clones only, minus some. The table records about 64,000 clones, about 91% of them present only once. Sequences were derived from CD4+ or CD8+ T cells sorted from blood, sampled in a trial of the OX40 agonist ivuxolimab. The receptors derive from an adult with an advanced solid tumor such as melanoma, head and neck, liver or kidney cancer.

This chain links TRBV6-1 with TRBJ1-2; weak D call: TRBD1 (6 bases). The CDR3 consists of 13 residues. Germline V gene lookup returns CDR1 MNHNS and CDR2 SASEGT. Trimming removed 6 bases from V and 3 bases from J, with 11 bases in between. CDR3 sequence reads: CASSRQDHYGYTF. CDR3 sequence (DNA): TGTGCCAGCAGCAGACAGGACCACTATGGCTACACCTTC.

The chain is built from TRBV28 and TRBJ2-3; TRBD2 is a possible D gene (6 bases). The ends were cut back, 4 bases at V and 4 bases at J, with 12 bases in the middle. The CDR3 length is 14 residues. Germline V gene lookup returns CDR1 MDHEN and CDR2 SYDVKM. The CDR3, as DNA: TGTGCCAGCAGTTGGGGGACTCTGCCAGATACGCAGTATTTT. Residues: CASSWGTLPDTQYF.

The chain combines TRBV19 with TRBJ1-4; D gene uncertain. The V end was cut by 4 bases, the J end by 0 bases, with 6 bases between. The CDR3 is 14 amino acids. Germline lookup yields CDR1 LNHDA and CDR2 SQIVND (reference sequence). The CDR3 DNA reads TGTGCCAGTAGTAGGAGGGCAACTAATGAAAAACTGTTTTTT. Amino acid sequence: CASSRRATNEKLFF.

The chain recombines TRBV5-1 with TRBJ2-5; D is ambiguous. V lost 4 bases and J lost 2, with 9 bases in between. Germline CDR1 reads SGHRS; CDR2 reads YFSETQ. The CDR3 spans 13 residues. The CDR3 DNA is TGCGCCAGCAGCCTTCAATTACAAGAGACCCAGTACTTC. Its protein product is CASSLQLQETQYF.

This chain uses TRBV5-5 with TRBJ2-2; D not certain. Germline V lookup: CDR1 SGHKS, CDR2 YYEKEE (reference sequence). Trimming stripped 2 bases from V and 0 bases from J, with 14 bases between. There are 17 residues in the CDR3. The CDR3: CASSLSLDMTNTGELFF. The CDR3 DNA reads as TGTGCCAGCAGCTTATCTTTAGACATGACGAACACCGGGGAGCTGTTTTTT.

The gene calls are TRBV5-6 and TRBJ2-7; possible D gene TRBD1, 6 bases. V shed 4 bases and J shed 3 bases, with 29 bases lying between them. CDR1 and CDR2 (germline): SGHDT, YYEEEE. The CDR3 covers 19 residues. The CDR3 DNA is TGTGCCAGCAGCCACTTCCGATCGGGACAAGTCCTTTCCCACTACGAGCAGTACTTC. Residues: CASSHFRSGQVLSHYEQYF.

The rearrangement uses TRBV7-2 and TRBJ2-7, with TRBD2 identical over 14 bases. V lost 3 bases, J lost 6 bases, and 4 bases stayed unmatched. This CDR3 spans 15 amino acids. The V gene's germline CDR1 is SGHTA and CDR2 FQGNSA. In DNA form, the CDR3 reads TGTGCCAGCAGCTTGGGGGGACTAGCGGGAGCCGAGCAGTACTTC. This translates into CASSLGGLAGAEQYF.

CDR3 sequence: CASSQGGTLGETQYF. The CDR3 DNA reads as TGTGCCAGCAGCCAAGGGGGGACCTTGGGGGAGACCCAGTACTTC. The chain is built from TRBV14 and TRBJ2-5; D possibly matches TRBD1 or TRBD2 (5 bases each). This CDR3 is built from 15 residues. Trimming removed 1 base at V and 5 bases at J, with 14 bases between. CDR1 and CDR2 (germline): SGHDN, FVKESK.

The CDR3 loop is CASSFLWGNYGYTF. Here the CDR3 DNA reads TGTGCCAGCAGCTTTCTATGGGGGAACTATGGCTACACCTTC. The rearrangement joins TRBV11-2 to TRBJ1-2; weak D call: TRBD1 (5 bases). The CDR3 consists of 14 residues. Germline CDR1 reads SGHAT; CDR2 reads FQNNGV. V was pared by 3 bases and J by 2 bases, with 10 bases between. Full variable domain (outside the CDR3, taken from reference TRBV11-2 and TRBJ1-2): EAGVAQSPRYKIIEKRQSVAFWCNPISGHATLYWYQQILGQGPKLLIQFQNNGVVDDSQLPKDRFSAERLKGVDSTLKIQPAKLEDSAVYLCASSFLWGNYGYTFGSGTRLTVV.

The rearrangement links TRBV19 to TRBJ1-5; TRBD1 matches at 7 bases. The CDR3 length is 13 residues. Unmatched junction bases numbered 11, after V lost 11 bases and J lost 7 bases. Germline lookup yields CDR1 LNHDA and CDR2 SQIVND (reference sequence). The CDR3 loop reads CASSVAGGQPQHF. As DNA, the CDR3 is TGTGCCTCGAGCGTGGCAGGGGGACAGCCCCAGCATTTT.

The chain carries TRBV7-9 and TRBJ2-7; the match to TRBD2 covers 9 bases. From germline, CDR1 is SEHNR and CDR2 FQNEAQ (reference sequence). This CDR3 comprises 17 residues. With 3 bases clipped from V and 1 base from J, the junction kept 10 bases outside the gene matches. CDR3 nucleotide sequence: TGTGCCAGCAGCTTTCCGGGTAGCGGGAGAATGTCCTACGAGCAGTACTTC. Translated: CASSFPGSGRMSYEQYF.

This clone came up once. V is TRBV9 and J is TRBJ2-1, with D unresolved. CDR1 and CDR2 (germline): SGDLS, YYNGEE. The ends were cut back, 0 bases at V and 2 bases at J, with 6 bases in the middle. This CDR3 region has 14 residues. This CDR3 is CASSVGLTYNEQFF. The CDR3 DNA is TGTGCCAGCAGCGTAGGGCTGACCTACAATGAGCAGTTCTTC.

This clone came up a few times. The chain combines TRBV19 with TRBJ2-1; no reliable D call. The CDR3 consists of 14 residues. The germline V gene encodes CDR1 LNHDA and CDR2 SQIVND (reference sequence). Trimming took off 4 bases at V and 5 bases at J, with 12 bases between the two ends. Here the CDR3 DNA reads TGTGCCAGTAGTACCTTCATGACCGACAATGAGCAGTTCTTC. It codes for CASSTFMTDNEQFF.

The rearrangement links TRBV6-5 to TRBJ1-2; 11 bases are shared with TRBD1. The CDR3 runs to 15 residues. In germline, CDR1 is MNHEY, CDR2 SVGAGI. V dropped 4 bases and J dropped 3; count of bases not matched to a gene: 4. DNA of the CDR3: TGTGCCAGCAGTTCGTTGGGACAGGGGGACTATGGCTACACCTTC. Its protein product is CASSSLGQGDYGYTF.

This sequence joins TRBV7-2 and TRBJ1-1, with TRBD1 matching over 11 bases. Germline CDR1 reads SGHTA; CDR2 reads FQGNSA. V lost 5 bases and J lost 3; bases outside the gene matches: 5. This CDR3 spans 15 amino acids. The DNA of the CDR3 is TGTGCCAGCAGCCCCGGACAGGGGGCTTACACTGAAGCTTTCTTT. Protein product: CASSPGQGAYTEAFF.

This sequence joins TRBV6-6 and TRBJ1-5; 7 bases fit TRBD1. V shed 6 bases and J 8 bases; nucleotides not matched to a gene: 10. The germline V gene encodes CDR1 MNHNY and CDR2 SVGAGI (reference sequence). CDR3 length: 14 amino acids. CDR3 in DNA: TGTGCCAGCAGGCCCACAGGGGATTCAGAGCCCCAGCATTTT. Protein product: CASRPTGDSEPQHF.

The chain employs TRBV28 and TRBJ2-7; 9 bases map to TRBD1. Germline CDR1 reads MDHEN; CDR2 reads SYDVKM. The trim removed 7 bases at V and 2 bases at J, leaving 9 bases unmatched. The CDR3 sequence is 15 residues long. The CDR3 loop reads CASIPGTGMTYEQYF. The CDR3 DNA is TGTGCCAGCATCCCCGGGACAGGGATGACCTACGAGCAGTACTTC.

V gene TRBV5-4 combines with J gene TRBJ1-4, with D perhaps matching TRBD1 (6 bases). V was shortened by 4 bases and J by 6 bases, with 16 bases between the two germline ends. The CDR3 length is 15 residues. Germline V gene data show CDR1 as SGHNT and CDR2 as YYREEE (reference sequence). The DNA of the CDR3 is TGTGCCAGCAGCCCACAGGGAAGAGAGCATGAAAAACTGTTTTTT. Translated: CASSPQGREHEKLFF.

The chain has TRBV6-6 and TRBJ1-2; tentatively, D is TRBD1 (5 bases). This CDR3 is 12 amino acids long. The germline V and J ends were trimmed by 2 bases and 7 bases, with 8 bases remaining between them. Germline CDR1 reads MNHNY; CDR2 reads SVGAGI (reference sequence). The CDR3 coding sequence is TGTGCCAGCAGTTACACGAGGGGTGGCTACACCTTC. It codes for CASSYTRGGYTF.

The rearrangement uses TRBV28 and TRBJ2-1; D unclear. This CDR3 contains 16 residues. Germline V lookup: CDR1 MDHEN, CDR2 SYDVKM. V was cut by 6 bases and J by 14 bases, with 29 bases left in between. As DNA, the CDR3 is TGTGCCAGCAGCGGCCGTCTAAACAAGAACCACACAAACAAGTTCTTC. It yields the protein CASSGRLNKNHTNKFF.

In DNA, the CDR3 is TGCGCCAGCAGCCCGGTAGGTTCGGGGGCCACAGATACGCAGTATTTT. Residues: CASSPVGSGATDTQYF. The chain is built from TRBV4-1 and TRBJ2-3; perhaps D is TRBD1 or TRBD2 (6 bases each). The CDR3 is 16 amino acids. Trimming took 4 bases from V and 2 from J, leaving 16 bases between them. Per the germline V gene, CDR1 is MGHRA and CDR2 is YSYEKL.

The chain joins TRBV4-3 to TRBJ2-7; no clear D. CDR1 LGHNA and CDR2 YSLEER come from the germline V gene. The CDR3 is made up of 16 amino acids. V lost 1 base to trimming and J lost 5 bases, with 18 bases between them. CDR3 amino acids: CASSQVNILQYDEQYF. Written as DNA, the CDR3 is TGCGCCAGCAGCCAAGTTAATATCCTCCAATACGACGAGCAGTACTTC.

The gene calls are TRBV19 and TRBJ2-3; maybe TRBD2 (5 bases). Germline CDR1 and CDR2: LNHDA and SQIVND (reference sequence). This CDR3 region has 14 residues. The germline V and J ends were trimmed by 10 bases and 1 base, with 15 bases remaining between them. This CDR3 reads CATEAGLRTDTQYF. Written as DNA, the CDR3 is TGTGCCACGGAGGCCGGCCTTCGCACAGATACGCAGTATTTT.

This chain links TRBV2 with TRBJ1-2; D unresolved. Trimming removed 6 bases at V and 4 bases at J, with 15 bases between. This CDR3 contains 14 residues. Germline V gene sequence: CDR1 SNHLY, CDR2 FYNNEI. The CDR3 region has the DNA TGTGCCAGCAGCGTTGACGAGACGGCCTATGGCTACACCTTC. Translated: CASSVDETAYGYTF.

The V gene is TRBV6-1, the J gene TRBJ1-6; no definite D call. This CDR3 contains 16 residues. Germline CDR1 MNHNS, CDR2 SASEGT. V dropped 3 bases and J dropped 10 bases, with 19 bases sitting between them. The CDR3: CASSDYSGDGLSPLHF. The CDR3 DNA is TGTGCCAGCAGTGACTATTCAGGCGACGGGTTGTCACCCCTCCACTTT.

The chain carries TRBV19 and TRBJ1-4; D gene uncertain. The germline gives CDR1 LNHDA, CDR2 SQIVND (reference sequence). The CDR3 sequence is 15 residues long. Between the trimmed V and J ends, which lost 6 bases and 0 bases, there was a span of 11 bases. The CDR3 loop reads CASSRRGATNEKLFF. In nucleotides, the CDR3 is TGTGCCAGTAGCCGCCGGGGAGCAACTAATGAAAAACTGTTTTTT. Full variable domain (outside the CDR3, taken from reference TRBV19 and TRBJ1-4): DGGITQSPKYLFRKEGQNVTLSCEQNLNHDAMYWYRQDPGQGLRLIYYSQIVNDFQKGDIAEGYSVSREKKESFPLTVTSAQKNPTAFYLCASSRRGATNEKLFFGSGTQLSVL.

About this clone: This specimen includes other DNA sequences encoding the same CDR3. The chain joins TRBV7-6 to TRBJ2-1; no firm D call. The length of the CDR3 is 15 residues. The germline CDR1 and CDR2 sequences are SGHVS and FNYEAQ. Trimming pared 1 base from V and 4 bases from J, leaving 11 bases between. CDR3 in amino acids: CASSLGLAVYNEQFF. CDR3 bases: TGTGCCAGCAGCTTAGGACTGGCGGTTTACAATGAGCAGTTCTTC.